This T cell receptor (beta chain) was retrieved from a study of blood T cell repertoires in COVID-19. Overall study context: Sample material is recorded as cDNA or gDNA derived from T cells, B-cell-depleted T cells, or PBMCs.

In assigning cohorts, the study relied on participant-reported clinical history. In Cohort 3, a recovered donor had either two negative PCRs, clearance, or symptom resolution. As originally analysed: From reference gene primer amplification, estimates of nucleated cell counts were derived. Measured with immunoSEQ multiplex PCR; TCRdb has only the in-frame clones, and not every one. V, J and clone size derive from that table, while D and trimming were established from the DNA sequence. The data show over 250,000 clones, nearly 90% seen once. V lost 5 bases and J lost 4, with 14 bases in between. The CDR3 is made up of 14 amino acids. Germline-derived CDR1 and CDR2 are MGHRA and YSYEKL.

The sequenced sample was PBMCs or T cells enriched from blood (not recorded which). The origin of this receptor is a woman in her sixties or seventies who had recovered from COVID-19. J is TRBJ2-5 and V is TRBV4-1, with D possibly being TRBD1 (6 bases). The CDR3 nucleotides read TGCGCCAGCAGCTACCAGACAGGAGGAGAGACCCAGTACTTC. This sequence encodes CASSYQTGGETQYF.